Below, 10 T cell receptor beta chains from the same sample are listed, as sequenced in a study of T cells in Graves' hyperthyroidism and ophthalmopathy (dated by TCRdb to about 2019). The library came from multiplex PCR. The data were produced on an Illumina HiSeq 2000. The TCR beta CDR3 regions were amplified from RNA transcripts. The first round of RT-PCR for the TCR CDR3 was performed with the HTBI primer set and the Qiagen OneStep RT-PCR kit. The public reads were reprocessed in TCRdb via fastp at Q25 and MiXCR, keeping in-frame beta chains. Records with the same CDR3 protein are collapsed into one entry carrying the most frequent genes and DNA. The sample table contains 250,000 or so distinct CDR3 sequences; only one count was recorded for around 15% of them. In total, the top ten clones hold over 30% of the sample. Sequenced sample: blood. These receptors all stem from a woman aged 45-59 years with Graves' hyperthyroidism that later progressed to Graves' ophthalmopathy.

This clonotype was found many times. V and J are TRBV6-5 and TRBJ2-5; 7 positions match TRBD2. CDR3 length equals 15 residues. The germline CDR1 and CDR2 sequences are MNHEY and SVGAGI. The trim removed 0 bases at V and 5 bases at J, leaving 6 bases unmatched. This chain's CDR3 is CASSYSAGAGETQYF. DNA of the CDR3: TGTGCCAGCAGTTACTCTGCGGGAGCAGGGGAGACCCAGTACTTC.

For this clonotype: A read error may explain this, as a much larger clone is one base away. V gene TRBV6-1 combines with J gene TRBJ1-1; D might be TRBD1 (6 bases). V was cut by 7 bases and J by 5 bases, with 14 bases left in between. The CDR3 covers 13 residues. The germline V gene encodes CDR1 MNHNS and CDR2 SASEGT. CDR3 sequence: CASTYVGATEAFF. For the CDR3, the DNA is TGTGCCAGCACCTACGTGGGGGCGACTGAAGCTTTCTTT.

At least ten counts were recorded for this clonotype. This chain connects TRBV12-3 or TRBV12-4 to TRBJ1-1; unclear D gene. The ends were cut back, 2 bases at V and 11 bases at J, with 15 bases in the middle. This CDR3 is built from 13 residues. The CDR3 is CASSLLRGWEAFF. CDR3 nucleotides: TGTGCCAGCAGTTTACTGCGAGGCTGGGAGGCTTTCTTT.

This clonotype was counted at least ten times. The chain has TRBV19 and TRBJ2-7; unclear D gene. The CDR3 runs 13 residues. V shed 8 bases and J shed 6 bases, with 17 bases lying between them. Germline CDR1 reads LNHDA; CDR2 reads SQIVND (reference sequence). The CDR3 spells CASGVTSSREQYF. DNA for the CDR3: TGTGCCAGTGGGGTAACGTCTTCACGCGAGCAGTACTTC.

V and J are TRBV7-9 and TRBJ2-7; D possibly corresponds to TRBD1 (6 bases). There are 13 residues in the CDR3. Germline values: CDR1 SEHNR, CDR2 FQNEAQ (reference sequence). V shed 1 base and J shed 5 bases, with 9 bases lying between them. For the CDR3, the DNA is TGTGCCAGCAGCTTAGACCACAGGGACGAGCAGTACTTC. It codes for CASSLDHRDEQYF.

This clonotype was detected ten times or more. This rearrangement joins TRBV2 to TRBJ2-3; the D gene is possibly TRBD2 (6 bases). The CDR3 is 16 residues long. Germline assignment: CDR1 SNHLY and CDR2 FYNNEI. With 2 bases removed from V and 2 bases from J, the gap between germline ends came to 14 bases. The CDR3 coding sequence is TGTGCCAGCAGTGAAAACTGGCGGGGTTACACAGATACGCAGTATTTT. It specifies CASSENWRGYTDTQYF.

A note on this clonotype: This likely comes from a read error, as the CDR3 has no conserved phenylalanine or tryptophan at its end. This chain uses TRBV20-1 with TRBJ1-6; TRBD1 aligns across 7 bases. CDR1 is DFQATT and CDR2 is SNEGSKA in the germline V gene (reference sequence). This CDR3 has 16 residues. J lost 6 bases, V lost 0 bases, and 8 bases had no gene match. The CDR3 DNA follows: TGCAGTGCTAGAGAAGGCCACAGGGGTTTTAATTCACCCCTCCACCTT. Protein: CSAREGHRGFNSPLHL.

This clonotype was recorded many times. CDR3 amino acids: CASSVVAGRGNEQFF. CDR3 DNA: TGTGCCAGCAGCGTAGTGGCGGGGAGGGGCAATGAGCAGTTCTTC. The rearrangement links TRBV9 to TRBJ2-1; the match to TRBD2 covers 7 bases. V lost 0 bases to trimming and J lost 6 bases; unmatched junction nucleotides: 6. In germline, CDR1 is SGDLS, CDR2 YYNGEE. The length of the CDR3 is 15 residues.

This clonotype appeared many times. The chain combines TRBV2 with TRBJ2-1; 10 nucleotides line up with TRBD2. The CDR3 spans 15 residues. After removal of 7 bases from V and 2 bases from J, the junction contained 5 bases not matched to a gene. Germline V gene sequence: CDR1 SNHLY, CDR2 FYNNEI. CDR3 region: CASTKGLAAYNEQFF. The DNA of the CDR3 is TGTGCCAGCACTAAAGGACTAGCGGCCTACAATGAGCAGTTCTTC.

This clonotype came up many times. The V and J genes are TRBV11-2 and TRBJ2-7; D is possibly TRBD1 or TRBD2 (5 bases each). CDR1 and CDR2 (germline): SGHAT, FQNNGV. V dropped 4 bases and J dropped 2 bases, with 9 bases sitting between them. The CDR3 loop spans 13 amino acids. The CDR3 spells CASSWDLAYEQYF. CDR3 DNA: TGTGCCAGCAGCTGGGACCTCGCCTACGAGCAGTACTTC.